The 5 T cell receptor beta chains below come from one sample, sequenced in a study of Ad26.COV2.S vaccination and SARS-CoV-2 variants. TCRdb's table, derived via immunoSEQ multiplex PCR, lists solely in-frame clones and lacks some. The profile shows 300,000 to 500,000 clones, approximately 91% of them singletons. Treatment noted: some 19 received Ad26.COV2.S at low or high dose, single or two shots; five or six received placebo; per-sample allocation not given. At day 63 after the first vaccine or placebo injection, samples were drawn. Sequencing used peripheral blood, obtained in a trial of Ad26.COV2.S vaccine versus placebo. These receptors were obtained from a person between 18 and 60 years old who received the Ad26.COV2.S COVID-19 vaccine or a placebo.

The J gene is TRBJ2-1, the V gene TRBV30; D could derive from TRBD1 or TRBD2 (5 bases each). V was pared by 2 bases and J by 0 bases, with 8 bases between. Germline CDR1 and CDR2: GTSNPN and SVGIG (reference sequence). This CDR3 is 14 amino acids long. In nucleotides, the CDR3 is TGTGCCTGGAGTCCAGGGAGCTCCTACAATGAGCAGTTCTTC. Translating gives CAWSPGSSYNEQFF.

This clone has a single count. V usage is TRBV6-5 and J usage is TRBJ1-1; perhaps TRBD1 as D (6 bases). This CDR3 is 12 amino acids long. Trimming removed 2 bases from V and 12 bases from J, with 13 bases in between. The V gene's germline CDR1 is MNHEY and CDR2 SVGAGI. The CDR3, as DNA: TGTGCCAGCAGTTACGGGGGCAGCGAGCCTTTCTTT. Amino acids: CASSYGGSEPFF.

The chain joins TRBV6-5 to TRBJ1-2; no clear D. CDR1 and CDR2 from the germline V gene are MNHEY and SVGAGI. Trimming shortened V by 2 bases and J by 0 bases, and 10 bases separated the two germline ends. The CDR3 contains 15 residues. The CDR3 DNA is TGTGCCAGCAGTTACGGACGGTCTGCTAACTATGGCTACACCTTC. It codes for CASSYGRSANYGYTF.

The chain is built from TRBV5-1 and TRBJ2-5; D unresolved. The CDR3 is 13 amino acids. The germline V gene has CDR1 SGHRS and CDR2 YFSETQ. Trimming removed 0 bases at V and 5 bases at J, with 8 bases between. CDR3 sequence reads: CASSLEAGETQYF. DNA for the CDR3: TGCGCCAGCAGCTTGGAGGCCGGGGAGACCCAGTACTTC.

The V and J genes are TRBV5-1 and TRBJ2-7; 7 positions match TRBD1. The CDR3 extends over 15 amino acids. Germline lookup yields CDR1 SGHRS and CDR2 YFSETQ. J was trimmed by 4 bases and V by 0 bases; bases with no gene match: 7. CDR3 residues: CASSLGGQESYEQYF. CDR3 bases: TGCGCCAGCAGCTTGGGCGGACAGGAGAGTTACGAGCAGTACTTC.